The 26 T cell receptor beta chains given below trace back to one sample, sequenced in a study of blood T cell repertoires in COVID-19. The repertoire was sequenced with immunoSEQ multiplex PCR; TCRdb's copy has only in-frame clones and lacks some. The sample gives about 200,000 clones, approximately 86% of which show up once; around 4% is in the top ten. Sequenced input: PBMCs or T cells enriched from blood (not recorded which). Receptor source: a woman aged 35 to 49 with acute COVID-19.

The rearrangement joins TRBV3-1 (or the pseudogene TRBV3-2) to TRBJ1-2, with D possibly matching TRBD1 (6 bases). CDR1 is LGHDT and CDR2 is YNNKEL in the germline V gene (reference sequence). The ends were cut back, 1 base at V and 4 bases at J, with 7 bases in the middle. There are 13 residues in the CDR3. For the CDR3, the DNA is TGTGCCAGCAGCCAAGGGACAGCCTATGGCTACACCTTC. Translated, it gives CASSQGTAYGYTF.

The V call is TRBV28, the J call TRBJ1-2; weak D call: TRBD1 (6 bases). The CDR3 loop spans 14 amino acids. Trimming cost V 1 base and J 5 bases, with 11 bases left between them. Germline CDR1 MDHEN, CDR2 SYDVKM. CDR3 amino acids: CASSLSGGQYGYTF. DNA of the CDR3: TGTGCCAGCAGTTTATCTGGGGGCCAATATGGCTACACCTTC.

This clone showed up many times. This same CDR3 is encoded by further DNA sequences in the sample. The genes are TRBV6-4 and TRBJ2-2; D possibly corresponds to TRBD1 (6 bases). Trimming removed 4 bases from V and 3 bases from J, with 6 bases in between. Per germline, CDR1 MRHNA and CDR2 SNTAGT. CDR3 size: 13 residues. This CDR3 reads CASSAGDTGELFF. For the CDR3, the DNA is TGTGCCAGCAGTGCAGGGGACACCGGGGAGCTGTTTTTT.

This clone was counted between two and nine times. The V call is TRBV28, the J call TRBJ1-2; a weak D match, TRBD1 (5 bases). Trimming left V 3 bases short and J 4 bases short, with 9 bases between. Germline V gene lookup returns CDR1 MDHEN and CDR2 SYDVKM. The CDR3 spans 13 residues. This CDR3 is CASSFGRVYGYTF. CDR3 nucleotides: TGTGCCAGCAGTTTCGGCAGGGTCTATGGCTACACCTTC.

The J gene is TRBJ2-7, the V gene TRBV5-8; D perhaps matches TRBD2 (5 bases). There are 16 residues in the CDR3. Trimming stripped 0 bases from V and 2 bases from J, with 15 bases between. Germline V lookup: CDR1 SGHTS, CDR2 YDEGEE. The DNA of the CDR3 is TGTGCCAGCAGCTTGGTAGGGAGAGGACCTACCTACGAGCAGTACTTC. Translated, it gives CASSLVGRGPTYEQYF.

The chain has TRBV6-4 and TRBJ1-1; perhaps TRBD1 as D (6 bases). Germline V gene data show CDR1 as MRHNA and CDR2 as SNTAGT. V was pared by 4 bases and J by 2 bases, with 11 bases between. The CDR3 runs 14 residues. CDR3 protein: CASSGGQINTEAFF. The CDR3 nucleotides are TGTGCCAGCAGTGGTGGACAGATTAACACTGAAGCTTTCTTT.

The rearrangement links TRBV28 to TRBJ1-5, with D unresolved. V gave up 4 bases and J gave up 7 bases, with 32 bases separating them. Per germline, CDR1 MDHEN and CDR2 SYDVKM. The CDR3 totals 20 residues. The chain's CDR3 is CASSSPSTPFGSKAQQPQHF. CDR3 coding DNA: TGTGCCAGCAGTTCCCCTAGTACCCCCTTCGGCTCGAAGGCGCAACAGCCCCAGCATTTT.

DNA of the CDR3: TGTGCCAGCAGTTTTGGCGAGGGTATCCCCACAGATACGCAGTATTTT. This codes for CASSFGEGIPTDTQYF. The chain is built from TRBV6-2 or TRBV6-3 and TRBJ2-3; D is perhaps TRBD2 (5 bases). Trimming took off 4 bases at V and 2 bases at J, with 16 bases between the two ends. CDR3 length equals 16 residues. Germline V lookup: CDR1 MNHEY, CDR2 SVGEGT.

The rearrangement uses TRBV7-8 and TRBJ1-1; 7 positions agree with TRBD1. J gave up 4 bases and V 5 bases, and 7 bases lay outside the gene matches. This CDR3 spans 14 amino acids. In germline, CDR1 is SGHVS, CDR2 FQNEAQ. The CDR3 DNA follows: TGTGCCAGCAGCCTGGGACAGAGGGGCACTGAAGCTTTCTTT. It translates to CASSLGQRGTEAFF.

The chain couples TRBV7-2 to TRBJ2-7, with D perhaps matching TRBD1 (5 bases). The V and J ends lost 3 bases and 7 bases respectively, with 13 bases between them. The germline gives CDR1 SGHTA, CDR2 FQGNSA. This CDR3 has 13 residues. DNA for the CDR3: TGTGCCAGCAGCTTCGTAGACAGCCGGGAGCAGTACTTC. As protein: CASSFVDSREQYF.

The CDR3 here is CAGNQQAGTGAYGYTF. The CDR3 DNA reads TGTGCCGGCAACCAACAGGCCGGGACAGGGGCCTATGGCTACACCTTC. The J gene is TRBJ1-2, the V gene TRBV5-5; 10 bases align to TRBD1. Germline V CDR1 and CDR2: SGHKS, YYEKEE (reference sequence). With V trimmed by 10 bases and J by 4 bases, 16 bases remained unmatched. The CDR3 consists of 16 residues.

The chain combines TRBV11-2 with TRBJ1-4; D remains ambiguous. V was clipped by 5 bases and J by 11 bases, with 27 bases between them. The CDR3 has 17 residues. Per germline, CDR1 SGHAT and CDR2 FQNNGV. The CDR3: CASSLQIVRAGMEKLFF. CDR3 DNA sequence: TGTGCCAGCAGCCTCCAGATCGTGAGGGCTGGGATGGAGAAACTGTTTTTT.

The J gene is TRBJ2-1, the V gene TRBV19, with 12 bases fitting TRBD2. Trimming cost V 1 base and J 6 bases; bases outside gene matches: 10. Germline lookup yields CDR1 LNHDA and CDR2 SQIVND (reference sequence). This CDR3 contains 18 residues. The CDR3 region is CASSIGLAGAQGSNEQFF. Written as DNA, the CDR3 is TGTGCCAGTAGTATAGGACTAGCGGGAGCGCAGGGGTCCAATGAGCAGTTCTTC.

This chain links TRBV30 with TRBJ1-2, with D perhaps TRBD1 (5 bases). The CDR3 totals 12 residues. V dropped 8 bases and J dropped 4 bases, with 14 bases sitting between them. The germline gives CDR1 GTSNPN, CDR2 SVGIG (reference sequence). The CDR3 coding sequence is TGTGCCCGTAAGGGGCCACTCTATGGCTACACCTTC. Encoded protein: CARKGPLYGYTF.

This sequence joins TRBV11-3 and TRBJ1-1; D possibly corresponds to TRBD1 (6 bases). From germline, CDR1 is SGHNT and CDR2 YENEEA. The CDR3 length is 15 residues. The V end lost 5 bases, the J end lost 3 bases, and 16 bases lay between the germline ends. The CDR3 loop reads CASSSSGTPYTEAFF. The DNA for the CDR3 is TGTGCCAGCAGCAGCAGCGGGACACCTTACACTGAAGCTTTCTTT.

This chain joins TRBV2 and TRBJ1-4; D is possibly TRBD1 (6 bases). Trimming removed 3 bases from V and 4 bases from J, with 9 bases in between. The CDR3 has 14 residues. Germline CDR1 SNHLY, CDR2 FYNNEI. In nucleotides, the CDR3 is TGTGCCAGCAGTGACGGGGGGCTTAATGAAAAACTGTTTTTT. The encoded protein is CASSDGGLNEKLFF.

This chain joins TRBV11-2 and TRBJ1-6, with D tentatively TRBD1 (6 bases). V dropped 5 bases and J dropped 9 bases, with 23 bases sitting between them. The CDR3 is 17 residues long. From germline, CDR1 is SGHAT and CDR2 FQNNGV. The CDR3 bases are TGTGCCAGCAGCCCTCCGCTCACAGGGAAAATTGTTTCACCCCTCCACTTT. Protein product: CASSPPLTGKIVSPLHF.

The gene calls are TRBV9 and TRBJ2-5; TRBD2 agrees at 12 bases. Germline loops: CDR1 SGDLS, CDR2 YYNGEE. Losses at the gene ends were 0 bases for V and 3 bases for J; bases not matched to a gene: 0. CDR3 length: 15 residues. CDR3 DNA sequence: TGTGCCAGCAGCGTAGGACTAGCGGGAGAAGAGACCCAGTACTTC. It is translated as CASSVGLAGEETQYF. The complete variable domain, with remaining parts taken from reference TRBV9 and TRBJ2-5, reads DSGVTQTPKHLITATGQRVTLRCSPRSGDLSVYWYQQSLDQGLQFLIQYYNGEERAKGNILERFSAQQFPDLHSELNLSSLELGDSALYFCASSVGLAGEETQYFGPGTRLLVL.

The chain carries TRBV9 and TRBJ2-1, with D tentatively TRBD1 (6 bases). Per the germline V gene, CDR1 is SGDLS and CDR2 is YYNGEE. This CDR3 spans 14 amino acids. V shed 2 bases and J shed 5 bases, with 11 bases lying between them. CDR3 in DNA: TGTGCCAGCAGCGTGATGGGGGCGAACAATGAGCAGTTCTTC. Translated, it gives CASSVMGANNEQFF.

The V and J genes are TRBV28 and TRBJ1-1; D call uncertain. There are 13 residues in the CDR3. V was clipped by 6 bases and J by 2 bases, with 10 bases between them. Germline loops: CDR1 MDHEN, CDR2 SYDVKM. The CDR3 nucleotides are TGTGCCAGCAGGGGCCCGATTAACACTGAAGCTTTCTTT. Protein product: CASRGPINTEAFF.

The chain joins TRBV5-8 to TRBJ2-3, with D possibly matching TRBD1 (5 bases). The V gene's germline CDR1 is SGHTS and CDR2 YDEGEE. V lost 1 base, J lost 4 bases, and 10 bases lay in between. CDR3 length: 14 residues. The CDR3 DNA is TGTGCCAGCAGCTTGATAGGGGTTGCAGATACGCAGTATTTT. Protein product: CASSLIGVADTQYF.

This sequence joins TRBV29-1 and TRBJ2-7; D may be TRBD2 (6 bases). CDR3 length: 12 residues. The germline V and J ends were trimmed by 1 base and 3 bases, with 7 bases remaining between them. Germline CDR1 and CDR2: SQVTM and ANQGSEA. As DNA, the CDR3 is TGCAGCGTTGAAGCTAGCGACTACGAGCAGTACTTC. It encodes CSVEASDYEQYF.

The chain links TRBV10-3 to TRBJ2-7; weak D call: TRBD1 (6 bases). CDR3 length: 14 amino acids. Germline CDR1 reads ENHRY; CDR2 reads SYGVKD. V was clipped by 3 bases and J by 5 bases, with 14 bases between them. Here the CDR3 reads CAISDLGTSHEQYF. For the CDR3, the DNA is TGTGCCATCAGTGACCTCGGGACATCCCACGAGCAGTACTTC.

The V call is TRBV28, the J call TRBJ2-3; 10 positions match TRBD2. Germline CDR1 MDHEN, CDR2 SYDVKM. This CDR3 contains 16 residues. V dropped 6 bases and J dropped 4; count of bases not matched to a gene: 10. The CDR3 is CASSQAASGSPDTQYF. The CDR3 DNA sequence: TGTGCCAGCAGCCAGGCAGCTAGCGGGAGCCCAGATACGCAGTATTTT. The full variable domain, rest sourced from reference TRBV28 and TRBJ2-3, is DVKVTQSSRYLVKRTGEKVFLECVQDMDHENMFWYRQDPGLGLRLIYFSYDVKMKEKGDIPEGYSVSREKKERFSLILESASTNQTSMYLCASSQAASGSPDTQYFGPGTRLTVL.

The rearrangement links TRBV10-2 to TRBJ1-4; no clear D gene. V was clipped by 3 bases and J by 2 bases, with 7 bases between them. The CDR3 sequence is 14 residues long. The germline CDR1 and CDR2 sequences are WSHSY and SAAADI. The CDR3 sequence is CASSDRGTNEKLFF. CDR3 coding DNA: TGCGCCAGCAGTGATCGGGGTACTAATGAAAAACTGTTTTTT.

The rearrangement joins TRBV2 to TRBJ2-1, with a weak D call TRBD1 (6 bases). The CDR3 consists of 12 residues. Trimming shortened V by 3 bases and J by 9 bases, and 9 bases separated the two germline ends. CDR1 and CDR2 (germline): SNHLY, FYNNEI. CDR3 in amino acids: CASSDRGGEQFF. The CDR3 DNA sequence: TGTGCCAGCAGTGATAGAGGGGGTGAGCAGTTCTTC.